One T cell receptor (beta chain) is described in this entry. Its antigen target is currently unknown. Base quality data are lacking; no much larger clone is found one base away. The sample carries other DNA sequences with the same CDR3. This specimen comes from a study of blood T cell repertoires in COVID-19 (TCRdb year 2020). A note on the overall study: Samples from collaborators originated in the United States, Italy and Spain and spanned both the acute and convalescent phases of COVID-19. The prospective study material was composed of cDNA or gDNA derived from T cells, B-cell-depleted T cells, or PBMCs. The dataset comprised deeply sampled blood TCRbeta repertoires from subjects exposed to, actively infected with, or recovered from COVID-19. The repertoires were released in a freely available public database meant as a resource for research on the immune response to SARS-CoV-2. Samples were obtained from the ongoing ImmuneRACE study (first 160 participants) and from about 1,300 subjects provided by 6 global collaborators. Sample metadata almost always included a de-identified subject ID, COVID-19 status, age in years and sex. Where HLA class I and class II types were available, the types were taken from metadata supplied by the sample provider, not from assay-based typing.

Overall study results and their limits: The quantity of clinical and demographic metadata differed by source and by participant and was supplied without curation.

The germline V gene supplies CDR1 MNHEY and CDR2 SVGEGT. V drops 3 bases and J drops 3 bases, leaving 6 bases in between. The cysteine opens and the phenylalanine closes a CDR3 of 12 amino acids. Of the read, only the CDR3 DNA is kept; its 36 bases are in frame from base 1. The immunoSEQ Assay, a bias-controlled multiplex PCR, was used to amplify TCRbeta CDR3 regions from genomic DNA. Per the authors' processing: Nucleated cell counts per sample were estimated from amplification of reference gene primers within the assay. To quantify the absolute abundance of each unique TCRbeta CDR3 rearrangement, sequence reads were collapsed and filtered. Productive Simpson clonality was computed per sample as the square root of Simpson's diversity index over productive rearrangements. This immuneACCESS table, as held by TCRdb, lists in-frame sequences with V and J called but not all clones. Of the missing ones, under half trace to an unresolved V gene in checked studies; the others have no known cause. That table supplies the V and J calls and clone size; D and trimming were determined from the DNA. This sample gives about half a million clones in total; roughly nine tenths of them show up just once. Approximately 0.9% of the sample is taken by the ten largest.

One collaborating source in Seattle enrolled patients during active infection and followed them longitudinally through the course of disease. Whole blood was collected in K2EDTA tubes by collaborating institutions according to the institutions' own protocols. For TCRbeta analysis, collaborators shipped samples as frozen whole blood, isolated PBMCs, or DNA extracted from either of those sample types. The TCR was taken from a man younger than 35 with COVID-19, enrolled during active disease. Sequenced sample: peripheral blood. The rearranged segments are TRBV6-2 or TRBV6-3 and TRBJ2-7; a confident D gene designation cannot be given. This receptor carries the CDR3 CASSYPSYEQYF. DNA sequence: TGTGCCAGCAGTTATCCCAGCTACGAGCAGTACTTC.